This T cell receptor beta chain was found in a study of shared clonotypes between healthy human individuals (dated by TCRdb to 2018 to 2021). Regarding the research as a whole: The cohort comprised a couple of women and a few men aged 18 to 49 years. For each donor, CD4 naive and CD4 memory were each run on three plates, CD8 naive on two plates, and CD8 memory on one plate. Per donor, leukapheresis produced somewhere between about 0.9 and 9 billion PBMCs. To increase sequencing depth and limit assay-specific biases, different laboratories used diverse techniques to prepare libraries and sequence TCR repertoires. To estimate repertoire size and how much clonotype sharing occurs between individuals, the study deeply sequenced the blood TCR repertoires of about 5 healthy adults. General study outcomes and caveats: Pairwise subsampling indicated that sequencing depth was expected to affect the degree of clonotype sharing among donors. Sampling was limited to blood, and TCR repertoires in tissue likely differ from TCR repertoires in blood. Higher generation probabilities were observed for clonotypes shared by all four sorted-subset donors than for non-shared clonotypes. Even with the large sequencing depth, rarefaction of the sorted-subset datasets indicated that sequencing was incomplete. Larger estimated clonotype richness was generally found for naive subsets than for memory subsets. Sharing across a few donors was observed for 4.5% to 6.5% of naive CD4, over 3% of naive CD8, roughly 2.3% of memory CD4, and about 0.39% of memory CD8 clonotypes. Because the study included only a small number of donors, the genetic and exposure-history diversity represented was limited.

Relative to germline, V is 9 bases shorter and J is 6 bases shorter, with 15 bases between their ends. The cysteine opens and the phenylalanine closes a CDR3 of 13 amino acids. The kept DNA is CDR3 alone, 39 bases in frame from the first base. As encoded in the germline V gene, CDR1 is MDHEN while CDR2 is SYDVKM. Turning to this clone: What this receptor recognizes is not known. Per-base quality was not reported, and no clone a single base away is much larger than it.

TCR CDR3 regions were amplified from genomic DNA by multiplex PCR using the deep immunoSEQ assay. Extracted genomic DNA from each cell subset was spread evenly across all wells of several immunoSEQ 96-well plates, with each plate serving as a replicate. For sorted subsets, roughly 200 ng of genomic DNA, equivalent to around 31,000 T cell genomes, went into each replicate PCR. Purified libraries were measured with a Qubit 3.0 fluorometer, size-checked on a Bioanalyzer 2100, and measured again with the KAPA Library Quantification kit. A separate single-read 150-cycle Illumina NextSeq 550 flow cell was used to sequence each immunoSEQ 96-well plate. The published analysis was carried out like this. Because the immunoSEQ output included only junctional sequences and no quality scores, the filtering could not be the same as the filtering used for full-length reads. To assign V/J genes and CDR3, sequences were annotated using PyIR, a Python wrapper for IgBLAST v1.9, with IMGT germline references. Reads with weak V/J assignments (E-value above 1e-6), missing CDR3, stop codons, out-of-frame junctions, or ambiguous translated residues were removed. V3J clonotypes were defined by identical inferred V gene, J gene, and CDR3 amino acid sequence. To compute the percentage overlap between repertoires, the number of shared unique clonotypes was divided by the size of the smaller repertoire. Richness of each repertoire was evaluated using RTK rarefaction, the Chao1 estimator, and Recon v2.1 estimates of unobserved clonotypes. Generation probabilities were computed with OLGA for all TCRbeta clonotypes obtained by the gDNA method from several donors. TCRdb mirrors the immuneACCESS table, restricted to in-frame sequences. Some clones are absent from its copies; in checked studies, under half trace to an unresolved V gene, and the reason for the others is unknown. Clone size and V and J calls were adopted from that table, with D and trimming inferred from the DNA. For this sample there are some 600,000 clones; about 96% appear just once. Roughly 0.1% of the sample goes to the ten largest clones.

CD8 naive samples were obtained by positive selection for CCR7 among CD45RO-negative cells, yielding a CD45RA+CCR7+ population from which TemRA cells were excluded. Healthy HIV-negative adults with no recently reported acute infections or vaccinations were included as donors. Only Caucasian adults living in Nashville, Tennessee, USA were represented among the donors. After blood collection by leukapheresis, PBMCs were isolated using Ficoll-Histopaque density gradient centrifugation and then cryopreserved in the vapor phase of liquid nitrogen. Analytical flow cytometry was used to check the purity and quantity of every magnetically sorted T cell population. Genomic DNA was isolated from every sorted fraction and measured by UV absorbance on a Nanodrop 2000c.

The sequenced material came from naive CD8+ T cells sorted from blood. What the cell subset or site label conveys for this sample: CD45RA+CCR7+. The chain couples TRBV28 to TRBJ1-5; there is no confident call for the D gene. This receptor was taken from a woman in her 30s in good health. The DNA is TGTGCCAGTGGGAGTTGGGGAAGTCAGCCCCAGCATTTT. Translation gives CASGSWGSQPQHF.